This T cell receptor (beta chain) was profiled in a study of Ad26.COV2.S vaccination and SARS-CoV-2 variants. Study summary: Doses of Ad26.COV2.S were injected into muscle once or twice, 56 days apart.

There are a few counts of this clone. Germline V gene data show CDR1 as SEHNR and CDR2 as FQNEAQ (reference sequence). V lost 5 bases and J lost 7, with 18 bases in between. The CDR3 covers 14 residues. Treatment denoted: some 19 received Ad26.COV2.S at low or high dose, single or two shots; several received placebo; per-sample allocation not given. Collection of the samples took place on day 63 after the first injection of vaccine or placebo. The protocol was immunoSEQ multiplex PCR, while the TCRdb copy is restricted to in-frame clones and leaves out a portion. The sample includes about 500,000 clones, 89% of them seen just once.

The V gene is TRBV7-9, the J gene TRBJ2-7, with D tentatively TRBD1 (6 bases). Sample: peripheral blood, taken in a trial of Ad26.COV2.S vaccine versus placebo. The receptor comes from a person between 18 and 59 years old who received the Ad26.COV2.S COVID-19 vaccine or a placebo. CDR3 coding DNA: TGTGCCAGCAGCCCACAGGGAGACCCCTCTGAGCAGTACTTC. This encodes CASSPQGDPSEQYF.